The clone carrying this TCR beta chain was counted once. This sample was included in a study of PD-1 blockade in classical Hodgkin lymphoma. Sequenced by immunoSEQ multiplex PCR; TCRdb stores in-frame clones only, minus some. Of about 34,000 clones listed, over 65% are singletons. Each patient relapsed following autologous stem cell transplantation, and prior brentuximab vedotin exposure differed. Complete response, partial response or progressive disease made up the best responses. This sample comprised peripheral blood mononuclear cells (PBMCs), obtained before the second cycle of nivolumab. The sequence was obtained from a human donor with classical Hodgkin lymphoma.

The CDR3 DNA follows: TGTGCCAGCAGTACCGGGATGATACAGGGCTTCATGAACACTGAAGCTTTCTTT. Its protein product is CASSTGMIQGFMNTEAFF. The V gene is TRBV9, the J gene TRBJ1-1; a weak D match, TRBD1 (6 bases). Trimming stripped 5 bases from V and 0 bases from J, with 23 bases between. Germline lookup yields CDR1 SGDLS and CDR2 YYNGEE. CDR3 size: 18 residues.